The source of this T cell receptor beta chain is a study of T cells in Graves' hyperthyroidism and ophthalmopathy. Study-wide findings and caveats: Separation of ophthalmopathy from stable hyperthyroidism was achieved by a 13 V-J model. Model-based prediction identified ophthalmopathy a median approximately 6.2 months prior to its onset.

In its sample, this clonotype was seen a few times. Antigen specificity is unknown. Germline V gene data show CDR1 as SGHDN and CDR2 as FVKESK. This CDR3 is built from 15 residues. V dropped 2 bases and J dropped 9 bases, with 17 bases sitting between them. Pregnant or lactating patients were excluded, as were those with uncontrolled infection or other autoimmune disease. In making diagnoses, clinical symptoms, serum thyroxine and TRAb, thyroid ultrasound and orbital computed tomography were all used. TCR beta CDR3 region amplification was performed from RNA transcripts. During a first-round RT-PCR of the TCR CDR3, the HTBI primer set was used. TCRdb passed the multiplex PCR reads through MiXCR, listing each CDR3 protein once. In the table there are roughly 500,000 distinct CDR3 sequences, about half of which are singletons.

Sequenced material: peripheral blood or thyroid tissue (not recorded which). The rearrangement uses TRBV14 and TRBJ1-5; D may be TRBD1 (6 bases). This TCR was sampled from an adult woman with Graves' disease, either hyperthyroidism or ophthalmopathy (not recorded which). CDR3 bases: TGTGCCAGCAGCCAACTAGCGGGGGGCCAACGGCCCCAGCATTTT. Translating it yields CASSQLAGGQRPQHF.